The rows below give T cell receptor beta chains drawn from one sample of a study of regulatory T cells in long-lasting Graves disease. TCRdb passed the multiplex PCR reads through MiXCR, listing each CDR3 protein once. The sample has about half a million distinct CDR3 sequences; more than 10% are singletons. The same sample was also used in a study of T cells in Graves' hyperthyroidism and ophthalmopathy.

The sequenced sample was peripheral blood mononuclear cells (PBMCs), obtained at new diagnosis, from a patient treated with antithyroid drugs. The source of these receptors is a woman aged 25-40 years with Graves disease. The CDR3 runs from the conserved cysteine through the conserved F or W. A D gene is named only where the DNA matches it firmly.

CDR3aa | j_gene | d_gene | v_gene
CASSRDRADYGYTF | TRBJ1-2 | TRBD1 | TRBV9
CASSSTPVGHPKNTEAFF | TRBJ1-1 | NA | TRBV4-1
CATSETGGFPGELFF | TRBJ2-2 | TRBD1 | TRBV24-1
CASSVTAQSPDTQYF | TRBJ2-3 | NA | TRBV9
CASSPSSPTSGRPNEQFF | TRBJ2-1 | TRBD2 | TRBV18
CSAVGSEKLFF | TRBJ1-4 | NA | TRBV29-1
CASSLDRVEKLFF | TRBJ1-4 | TRBD1 | TRBV7-2
CASSPGLGDYEQYF | TRBJ2-7 | NA | TRBV5-5
CASSNKGSGRTEWYF | TRBJ2-3 | TRBD2 | TRBV13
CASSQEDSLPHIYEQYF | TRBJ2-7 | NA | TRBV3-1